A selection of T cell receptor beta chains follows, all from one sample in a study of T cells in narcolepsy. Assay: immunoSEQ multiplex PCR; the TCRdb copy retains only in-frame clones and omits some. The sample holds some 32,000 clones; about 77% are singletons and the top ten take less than 1.5%. Sequencing was performed on CD45RA- memory CD4+ T cells from PBMCs. The receptors originated from a human donor with narcolepsy. Each CDR3 is given with its conserved first and last residue. The D gene is left open where the match is weak. Clone size is given for some rows only: seen once, a few or many times, or a class if the clone is expanded.

J: TRBJ2-6
size: NA
D: TRBD1
V: TRBV5-1
CDR3: CASSLLGQGMWGANVLTF
DNA: TGCGCCAGCAGCTTGCTAGGACAGGGCATGTGGGGGGCCAACGTCCTGACTTTC

J: TRBJ2-1
size: NA
D: NA
V: TRBV25-1
CDR3: CASSEVTGYNEQFF
DNA: TGTGCCAGCAGTGAAGTAACAGGGTACAATGAGCAGTTCTTC

J: TRBJ1-1
size: few
D: NA
V: TRBV19
CDR3: CASSIGDLNTEAFF
DNA: TGTGCCAGTAGTATAGGGGATCTGAACACTGAAGCTTTCTTT

J: TRBJ2-7
size: NA
D: NA
V: TRBV9
CDR3: CASSRGPARAEQYF
DNA: TGTGCCAGCAGCCGAGGGCCCGCAAGGGCGGAGCAGTACTTC

J: TRBJ1-3
size: NA
D: NA
V: TRBV6-6
CDR3: CASIRGAGNTIYF
DNA: TGTGCCAGCATCCGGGGCGCTGGAAACACCATATATTTT

J: TRBJ2-2
size: NA
D: NA
V: TRBV5-8
CDR3: CASSFNRVGTGELFF
DNA: TGTGCCAGCAGCTTTAATAGGGTCGGCACCGGGGAGCTGTTTTTT

J: TRBJ1-2
size: NA
D: NA
V: TRBV30
CDR3: CACERDRYGYTF
DNA: TGTGCCTGCGAGCGGGACCGCTATGGCTACACCTTC

J: TRBJ2-3
size: NA
D: TRBD2
V: TRBV13
CDR3: CASNLVGGYTDTQYF
DNA: TGTGCCAGCAACTTAGTCGGGGGGTACACAGATACGCAGTATTTT

J: TRBJ2-2
size: NA
D: TRBD2
V: TRBV7-6
CDR3: CASSLASGGLANTGELFF
DNA: TGTGCCAGCAGCTTAGCCTCTGGGGGACTAGCAAACACCGGGGAGCTGTTTTTT

J: TRBJ1-1
size: NA
D: NA
V: TRBV7-9
CDR3: CASSLNLESEAFF
DNA: TGTGCCAGCAGCTTAAACTTAGAGTCTGAAGCTTTCTTT

J: TRBJ1-1
size: NA
D: TRBD1
V: TRBV5-8
CDR3: CASSKQGARTEAFF
DNA: TGTGCCAGCAGCAAGCAGGGGGCGCGCACTGAAGCTTTCTTT

J: TRBJ1-6
size: NA
D: TRBD1
V: TRBV4-2
CDR3: CASSQTGGDNSPLHF
DNA: TGTGCCAGCAGCCAAACAGGGGGGGATAATTCACCCCTCCACTTT

J: TRBJ2-1
size: NA
D: NA
V: TRBV19
CDR3: CASSIAGRGGNEQFF
DNA: TGTGCCAGTAGTATAGCCGGGAGAGGCGGGAATGAGCAGTTCTTC

J: TRBJ1-3
size: once
D: NA
V: TRBV6-5
CDR3: CASSPTGLSGNTIYF
DNA: TGTGCCAGCAGCCCGACAGGCCTCTCTGGAAACACCATATATTTT

J: TRBJ1-2
size: NA
D: TRBD1
V: TRBV11-1
CDR3: CASSLEGQGNYGYTF
DNA: TGTGCCAGCAGCTTAGAGGGACAGGGGAACTATGGCTACACCTTC

J: TRBJ1-2
size: NA
D: NA
V: TRBV6-5
CDR3: CASSRDGGDYGYTF
DNA: TGTGCCAGCAGTAGGGACGGTGGGGACTATGGCTACACCTTC

J: TRBJ2-5
size: NA
D: NA
V: TRBV9
CDR3: CASSAHPGLGRDQETQYF
DNA: TGTGCCAGCAGCGCTCATCCGGGCTTAGGAAGGGACCAAGAGACCCAGTACTTC

J: TRBJ2-1
size: once
D: NA
V: TRBV2
CDR3: CASTTGSEQFF
DNA: TGTGCCAGCACAACAGGGTCCGAGCAGTTCTTC

J: TRBJ2-5
size: NA
D: TRBD2
V: TRBV30
CDR3: CAWSGTSGFAQYF
DNA: TGTGCCTGGAGCGGGACTAGCGGGTTTGCACAGTACTTC

J: TRBJ2-3
size: once
D: NA
V: TRBV7-9
CDR3: CASSRGSGFTDTQYF
DNA: TGTGCCAGCAGCCGGGGGAGCGGTTTCACAGATACGCAGTATTTT

J: TRBJ1-1
size: NA
D: NA
V: TRBV7-9
CDR3: CASSLGMQLSEAFF
DNA: TGTGCCAGCAGCTTAGGTATGCAACTGTCTGAAGCTTTCTTT

J: TRBJ2-7
size: few
D: NA
V: TRBV5-6
CDR3: CASSRSDYEQYF
DNA: TGTGCCAGCAGCCGCTCGGATTACGAGCAGTACTTC

J: TRBJ2-3
size: NA
D: NA
V: TRBV19
CDR3: CASFSGVGTDTQYF
DNA: TGTGCCAGTTTTTCGGGAGTGGGGACAGATACGCAGTATTTT

J: TRBJ1-1
size: NA
D: TRBD1
V: TRBV5-5
CDR3: CASRLRDRVGTEAFF
DNA: TGTGCCAGCAGACTCCGGGACAGGGTCGGCACTGAAGCTTTCTTT

J: TRBJ2-3
size: NA
D: TRBD2
V: TRBV7-8
CDR3: CASSLRTSGSMDTQYF
DNA: TGTGCCAGCAGCCTAAGGACTAGCGGGAGTATGGATACGCAGTATTTT

J: TRBJ1-4
size: few
D: NA
V: TRBV7-9
CDR3: CASSWGTDEKLFF
DNA: TGTGCCAGCAGCTGGGGGACCGATGAAAAACTGTTTTTT

J: TRBJ1-6
size: NA
D: NA
V: TRBV7-8
CDR3: CASCWAYNSPLHF
DNA: TGTGCCAGCTGTTGGGCCTATAATTCACCCCTCCACTTT

J: TRBJ1-1
size: NA
D: TRBD1
V: TRBV19
CDR3: CGSGGLNTEAFF
DNA: TGTGGTTCAGGGGGACTGAACACTGAAGCTTTCTTT

J: TRBJ1-3
size: NA
D: NA
V: TRBV7-9
CDR3: CASSFSRDDTIYF
DNA: TGTGCCAGCAGCTTCAGCAGGGATGACACCATATATTTT

J: TRBJ1-4
size: NA
D: NA
V: TRBV4-3
CDR3: CASSQAGISMEKLFF
DNA: TGCGCCAGCAGCCAAGCCGGCATCTCCATGGAAAAACTGTTTTTT

J: TRBJ2-7
size: NA
D: TRBD2
V: TRBV6-1
CDR3: CASSKREGDYEQYF
DNA: TGTGCCAGCAGCAAGCGGGAGGGGGATTACGAGCAGTACTTC

J: TRBJ2-7
size: NA
D: NA
V: TRBV6-1
CDR3: CASSDHSYEQYF
DNA: TGTGCCAGCAGCGACCACTCCTACGAGCAGTACTTC